There are a few counts of the clone carrying this T cell receptor beta chain. Sequencing was performed with immunoSEQ multiplex PCR; in TCRdb, only in-frame clones are kept and a portion is missing. The data hold 200,000 to 250,000 clones, with more than 70% observed a single time. The record originates from a study of blood T cell repertoires in COVID-19. About the study: COVID-19 samples from acute and convalescent phases originated in the United States, Italy and Spain.

V dropped 0 bases and J dropped 5; count of bases not matched to a gene: 3. The germline gives CDR1 SGHRS, CDR2 YFSETQ. The CDR3 covers 15 residues. V is TRBV5-1 and J is TRBJ2-3; TRBD2 matches at 10 bases. The material sequenced was peripheral blood. This receptor was identified in a woman older than 75 with acute or convalescent COVID-19. The CDR3 region is CASSLGSGGLDTQYF. Here the CDR3 DNA reads TGCGCCAGCAGCTTGGGTAGCGGGGGGCTAGATACGCAGTATTTT. The full variable domain, in which reference TRBV5-1 and TRBJ2-3 provide the parts outside the CDR3, is KAGVTQTPRYLIKTRGQQVTLSCSPISGHRSVSWYQQTPGQGLQFLFEYFSETQRNKGNFPGRFSGRQFSNSRSEMNVSTLELGDSALYLCASSLGSGGLDTQYFGPGTRLTVL.